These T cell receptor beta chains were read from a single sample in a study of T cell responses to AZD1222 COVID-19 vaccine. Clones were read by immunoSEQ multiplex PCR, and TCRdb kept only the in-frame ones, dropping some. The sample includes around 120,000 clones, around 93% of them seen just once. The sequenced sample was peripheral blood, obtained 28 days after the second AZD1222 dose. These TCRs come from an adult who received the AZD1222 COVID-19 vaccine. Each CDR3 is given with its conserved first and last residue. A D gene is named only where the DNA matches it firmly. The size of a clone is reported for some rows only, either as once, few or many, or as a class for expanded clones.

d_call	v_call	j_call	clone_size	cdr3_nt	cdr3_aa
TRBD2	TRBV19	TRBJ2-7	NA	TGTGCCAGTAGTGACCTAGCGGGAGGTAGTTACGAGCAGTACTTC	CASSDLAGGSYEQYF
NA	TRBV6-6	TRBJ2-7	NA	TGTGCCAGCAGTTATGCTACCTACGAGCAGTACTTC	CASSYATYEQYF
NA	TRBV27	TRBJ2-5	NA	TGTGCCAGCAGTTGCTATAGGGCTCAAGAGACCCAGTACTTC	CASSCYRAQETQYF
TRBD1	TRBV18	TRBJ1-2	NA	TGTGCCAGCTCACCAATTATCTCGCAGGGGGGTTCAGACTATGGCTACACCTTC	CASSPIISQGGSDYGYTF
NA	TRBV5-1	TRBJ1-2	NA	TGCGCCAGCAGCCTAAGGACAACTAACTATGGCTACACCTTC	CASSLRTTNYGYTF
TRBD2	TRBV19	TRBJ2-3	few	TGTGCCAGTAGTCTAGGACTAGCGGGAGTAAGAGATACGCAGTATTTT	CASSLGLAGVRDTQYF
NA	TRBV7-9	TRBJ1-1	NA	TGTGCCAGCAGCCAGTCGGTGAACACTGAAGCTTTCTTT	CASSQSVNTEAFF
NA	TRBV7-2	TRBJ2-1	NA	TGTGCCAGCAGCTTAAGGTCCGGGTATGAGCAGTTCTTC	CASSLRSGYEQFF
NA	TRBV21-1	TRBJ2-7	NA	TGTGCCAGCCCCCCCAGACCGGGACAGGGCTTCGAGCAGTACTTC	CASPPRPGQGFEQYF
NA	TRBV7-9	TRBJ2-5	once	TGTGCCAGCAGCTCGACAGCACAAGAGACCCAGTACTTC	CASSSTAQETQYF
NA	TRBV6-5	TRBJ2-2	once	TGTGCCAGCAGTTACCAGGGGCCGGACACCGGGGAGCTGTTTTTT	CASSYQGPDTGELFF
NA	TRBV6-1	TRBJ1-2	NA	TGTGCCAGCAGTGTCCTTACCTCAGGGCTTAACTATGGCTACACCTTC	CASSVLTSGLNYGYTF
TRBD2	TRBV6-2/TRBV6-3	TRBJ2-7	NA	TGTGCCAGCAGTCAAGGGACTAGCGGGCGATTCGAGCAGTACTTC	CASSQGTSGRFEQYF
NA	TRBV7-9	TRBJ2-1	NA	TGTGCCAGCAGCGCCCCGGCGGGGGCGTATGAGCAGTTCTTC	CASSAPAGAYEQFF
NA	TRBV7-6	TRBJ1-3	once	TGTGCCAGCAGCTTAGCCGGCCAATCTGGAAACACCATATATTTT	CASSLAGQSGNTIYF